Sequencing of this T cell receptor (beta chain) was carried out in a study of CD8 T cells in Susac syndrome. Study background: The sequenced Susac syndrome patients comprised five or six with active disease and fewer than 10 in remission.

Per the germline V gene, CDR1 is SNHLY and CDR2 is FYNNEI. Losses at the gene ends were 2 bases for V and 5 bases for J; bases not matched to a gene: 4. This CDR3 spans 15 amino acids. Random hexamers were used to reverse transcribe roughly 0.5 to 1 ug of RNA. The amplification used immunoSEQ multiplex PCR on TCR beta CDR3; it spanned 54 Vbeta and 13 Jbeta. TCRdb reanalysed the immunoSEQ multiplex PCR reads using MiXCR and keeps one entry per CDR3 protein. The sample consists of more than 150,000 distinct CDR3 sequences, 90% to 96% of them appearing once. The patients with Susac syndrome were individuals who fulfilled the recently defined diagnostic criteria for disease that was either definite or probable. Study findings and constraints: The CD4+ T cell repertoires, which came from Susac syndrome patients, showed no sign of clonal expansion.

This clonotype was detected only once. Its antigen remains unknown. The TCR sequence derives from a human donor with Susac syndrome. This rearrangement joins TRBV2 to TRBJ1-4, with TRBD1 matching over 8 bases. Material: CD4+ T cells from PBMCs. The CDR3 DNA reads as TGTGCCAGCAGTGAAAGTCGGACAGGGAATGAAAAACTGTTTTTT. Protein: CASSESRTGNEKLFF.